This TCR beta chain was identified in a study of neoadjuvant anti-PD-1 for oral cavity cancer. Method: immunoSEQ multiplex PCR; TCRdb's copy keeps in-frame clones and lacks some. Seen here are some 16,000 clones, 69% observed once, and the top ten hold roughly 3%. This clonotype originated in a person aged 35-79 years with oral cavity squamous cell carcinoma. The sample here was PBMCs, taken before nivolumab (anti-PD-1) treatment.

CDR3 nucleotides: TGTGCCAGCAGTCGCCCGGGATTTGATGGGACCCAGTACTTC. Residues: CASSRPGFDGTQYF. This chain uses TRBV27 with TRBJ2-5; TRBD2 might be the D (5 bases). There are 14 residues in the CDR3. The V and J ends lost 5 bases and 7 bases respectively, with 17 bases between them. CDR1 MNHEY and CDR2 SMNVEV come from the germline V gene (reference sequence).